This T cell receptor beta chain was documented in a study of control samples from healthy donors and cancer patients. In this sample, this clone turned up a few times. CDR1 is KGHSH and CDR2 is LQKENI in the germline V gene. The CDR3 totals 17 residues. With 5 bases removed from V and 3 bases from J, the gap between germline ends came to 17 bases. Measured with immunoSEQ multiplex PCR; TCRdb has only the in-frame clones, and not every one. The table has more than 150,000 clones, 92% seen once. This chain connects TRBV18 to TRBJ2-6; maybe TRBD1 (6 bases). Material for sequencing was blood. This receptor was obtained from a woman in her thirties in good health. DNA for the CDR3: TGTGCCAGCTCATCGAAGCCGACAGGAGATGGGGCCAACGTCCTGACTTTC. Protein product: CASSSKPTGDGANVLTF.